This TCR beta chain was sequenced in a study of PD-L1 blockade in urothelial cancer. Overall study: Atezolizumab therapy began for patients around 2014, dosed at 1,200 mg intravenously every 3 weeks.

This CDR3 spans 14 amino acids. The V and J ends lost 5 bases and 2 bases respectively, with 11 bases between them. Germline V gene data show CDR1 as SGHAT and CDR2 as FQDESV (reference sequence). Time point described: peripheral blood 6 weeks after treatment start. Individual patients had between 1 and 8 samples, taken pretreatment and on-treatment. The assay was immunoSEQ multiplex PCR, and TCRdb's table has in-frame clones only and misses some. The sample lists some 120,000 clones, 91% seen once, with less than 5% in the top ten. The chain recombines TRBV11-1 with TRBJ2-3; possibly TRBD2 for D (6 bases). Sample: PBMCs, taken around atezolizumab (anti-PD-L1) treatment. This receptor was identified in a man in his sixties with urothelial cancer. CDR3 sequence (DNA): TGTGCCAGCAGCCCTGGGACTTTCACAGATACGCAGTATTTT. Protein product: CASSPGTFTDTQYF.